This TCR beta chain stems from a study of post-analysis software for immune sequencing data (dated by TCRdb to between 2014 and 2017). Regarding the study in general: Disease courses on record covered relapsing-remitting, secondary progressive and progressive-relapsing multiple sclerosis, though some patients had no subtype annotation. The multiple sclerosis patient repertoires were compared with 10 or so previously published healthy control repertoires from donors aged about 6 to 26 years. A subset of samples was prepared in parallel using single-end sample barcoding, then pooled and co-amplified after Illumina adapter ligation. Study-wide findings and limitations: Multiple sclerosis patients had significantly lower normalized Chao1 diversity than controls, a result that suggests substantial peripheral T-cell clonal expansion. The multiple sclerosis patient group was slightly younger than the control group. Patients showed significantly higher frequencies than controls for roughly five TRBV segments, among them TRBV5-6, TRBV5-1 and TRBV20-1. Strong co-clustering of samples prepared in the same batch was shown by direct clustering with F measure, prompting a batch-effect correction.

Receptors were amplified or captured by PCR. Sequencing was carried out with an Illumina HiSeq 2500. To reduce PCR and sequencing biases, unique molecular identifiers were incorporated into the TCR beta cDNA libraries. Some 500,000 cDNA molecules were obtained for every 1 to 10 million input T cells, so each molecule roughly corresponded to one T cell. The patient libraries were prepared and sequenced with the same protocol used for the earlier healthy control dataset. Samples belonging to the same batch were prepared together, multiplexed and sequenced on a shared HiSeq lane. On the study's bioinformatics: MIGEC was used to process the raw barcoded reads, and molecular identifier groups with only a single read were discarded before consensus assembly and CDR3 extraction. Clonotype tables were post-analysed with VDJtools, normalizing diversity by down-sampling all datasets to the smallest sample size. Repertoire overlap clustering matched CDR3 amino acid but not nucleotide sequences to correct batch-related cross-sample contamination. Clones were called with MiXCR by TCRdb after fastp trimmed the public reads at Q25, and only in-frame beta chains were retained. Rows are combined by CDR3 protein, so each entry shows the most common genes and DNA. The V and J calls reflect TCRdb's pipeline rather than the authors' work. The sample table records 750,000 to 950,000 distinct CDR3 sequences; 46% of these occur just once. The top ten clones comprise roughly 4.4% of the sample.

Reading the germline V gene gives CDR1 SGHRS and CDR2 YFSETQ. The CDR3 covers 13 residues, taking in both the cysteine and the phenylalanine. The kept DNA is CDR3 alone, 39 bases in frame from the first base. Cut back by 4 bases and 6 bases, the V and J ends lie 12 bases apart. To demonstrate the VDJtools post-analysis software, the study profiled TCR beta repertoires from the peripheral blood of about 13 young patients with multiple sclerosis. The multiple sclerosis patients were children and adolescents between roughly 6 and 16 years of age. In regard to this clonotype: What antigen it recognizes has not been identified. The sample holds no much larger clone one base away, and base qualities are not on file.

The source of this sequence is a girl aged 10-17 years with multiple sclerosis. Here the chain combines TRBV5-1 and TRBJ2-3, and the D gene may be TRBD1, 5 bases matching. The sequenced sample consisted of blood. The bases read TGCGCCAGCAGCCGCGGACATAGGGATACGCAGTATTTT. It is translated as CASSRGHRDTQYF. With all but the CDR3 taken from the reference TRBV5-1 and TRBJ2-3 genes, the full variable domain is: KAGVTQTPRYLIKTRGQQVTLSCSPISGHRSVSWYQQTPGQGLQFLFEYFSETQRNKGNFPGRFSGRQFSNSRSEMNVSTLELGDSALYLCASSRGHRDTQYFGPGTRLTVL.